Reported below is one T cell receptor beta chain. Germline loops: CDR1 SEHNR, CDR2 FQNEAQ (reference sequence). The V gene lost 0 bases and the J gene lost 7 bases, with 15 bases spanning the gap. The CDR3 runs to 15 residues. The sample originates from a study of OX40 agonist ivuxolimab in advanced cancers. Here immunoSEQ multiplex PCR was the method, and the copy in TCRdb shows in-frame clones only, minus some. The sample lists around 76,000 clones, about 89% seen once, with about 0.57% in the top ten. The sample consisted of CD4+ or CD8+ T cells sorted from blood, taken in a trial of the OX40 agonist ivuxolimab. The TCR was taken from an adult with an advanced solid tumor such as melanoma, head and neck, liver or kidney cancer. The chain links TRBV7-9 to TRBJ2-5; a possible D gene is TRBD2 (6 bases). CDR3 nucleotide sequence: TGTGCCAGCAGCTTAGCCTCGGGGCAGGGAGGGACCCAGTACTTC. As protein: CASSLASGQGGTQYF.